One sample yielded the 20 T cell receptor beta chains listed below, sequenced in a study of Siglec-9 on CD8 T cells in melanoma (dated by TCRdb to about 2019). The method was the immunoSEQ multiplex PCR assay. Sourced from immuneACCESS, this table was stored by TCRdb with only in-frame sequences that have V and J called. A share of the clones is absent; for the studies checked, an unresolved V gene accounts for under half, and the remainder has no known explanation. Recorded for this sample are 30,000 to 45,000 clones; roughly 84% of them occurred a single time. Approximately 1.7% of the sample rests with the top ten. What was sequenced was Siglec-9- CD8+ T cells sorted from blood. The cell subset or site label for this specimen denotes: CD8 T cells lacking Siglec-9. The origin of the receptors is a human donor in good health.

This chain joins TRBV19 and TRBJ2-2, with TRBD2 as a possible D gene (5 bases). Trimming pared 4 bases from V and 3 bases from J, leaving 15 bases between. The CDR3 is 16 amino acids. Looked up from germline, CDR1 is LNHDA and CDR2 is SQIVND (reference sequence). The CDR3 is CASSTNTWGDTGELFF. DNA for the CDR3: TGTGCCAGTAGTACCAACACATGGGGAGACACCGGGGAGCTGTTTTTT.

V and J are TRBV7-2 and TRBJ1-5; tentative D call: TRBD1 (6 bases). There are 13 residues in the CDR3. Per germline, CDR1 SGHTA and CDR2 FQGNSA. The V and J ends lost 5 bases and 7 bases respectively, with 12 bases between them. The CDR3 loop reads CASSKRGKQPQHF. As DNA, the CDR3 is TGTGCCAGCAGCAAAAGGGGGAAGCAGCCCCAGCATTTT.

This chain connects TRBV5-6 to TRBJ2-1; D might be TRBD2 (6 bases). V dropped 2 bases and J dropped 7 bases, with 13 bases sitting between them. Germline-derived CDR1 and CDR2 are SGHDT and YYEEEE. This CDR3 is built from 14 residues. In DNA form, the CDR3 reads TGTGCCAGCAGCTTAGGAGGGAATACAAATGAGCAGTTCTTC. Translation: CASSLGGNTNEQFF.

The chain joins TRBV5-6 to TRBJ2-1; no firm D call. The CDR3 runs 14 residues. CDR1 and CDR2 from the germline V gene are SGHDT and YYEEEE. Trimming removed 2 bases from V and 8 bases from J, with 14 bases in between. The CDR3 DNA reads as TGTGCCAGCAGCTTTGGCAACCTACCTCATGAGCAGTTCTTC. Protein: CASSFGNLPHEQFF.

The chain links TRBV7-3 to TRBJ2-1; 7 positions agree with TRBD2. Germline CDR1 reads SGHTA; CDR2 reads FQGTGA. With V trimmed by 0 bases and J by 1 base, 3 bases remained unmatched. CDR3 length: 16 amino acids. The DNA for the CDR3 is TGTGCCAGCAGCTTAACGGCGGGAGAATCCTACAATGAGCAGTTCTTC. Its translation: CASSLTAGESYNEQFF.

The rearrangement links TRBV19 to TRBJ2-7; tentative D call: TRBD2 (6 bases). V was clipped by 5 bases and J by 3 bases, with 11 bases between them. The CDR3 loop spans 13 amino acids. The germline gives CDR1 LNHDA, CDR2 SQIVND (reference sequence). CDR3 in amino acids: CASSAGPIYEQYF. The CDR3 DNA sequence: TGTGCCAGTAGTGCGGGGCCGATCTACGAGCAGTACTTC.

This sequence joins TRBV19 and TRBJ2-7; D call uncertain. Germline V gene lookup returns CDR1 LNHDA and CDR2 SQIVND (reference sequence). The CDR3 is 14 amino acids. Between the trimmed V and J ends, which lost 2 bases and 5 bases, there was a span of 13 bases. CDR3 residues: CASSIFSPTHEQYF. CDR3 nucleotide sequence: TGTGCCAGTAGTATATTTTCACCCACCCACGAGCAGTACTTC.

The chain links TRBV6-6 to TRBJ2-7; TRBD1 might be the D (6 bases). CDR3 length: 13 residues. CDR1 MNHNY and CDR2 SVGAGI come from the germline V gene (reference sequence). The ends were cut back, 6 bases at V and 3 bases at J, with 12 bases in the middle. CDR3 amino acids: CASSLRDNYEQYF. The CDR3 nucleotides are TGTGCCAGCAGCTTAAGGGACAACTACGAGCAGTACTTC.

This clone showed up just once. This chain links TRBV28 with TRBJ2-7; D is perhaps TRBD1 or TRBD2 (7 bases each). The CDR3 totals 13 residues. In germline, CDR1 is MDHEN, CDR2 SYDVKM. V gave up 3 bases and J gave up 7 bases, with 13 bases separating them. Here the CDR3 DNA reads TGTGCCAGCAGTTTCGTGCAGGGGGGGGAGCAGTACTTC. Amino acid sequence: CASSFVQGGEQYF.

The chain couples TRBV5-6 to TRBJ2-7; TRBD1 is a possible D gene (6 bases). The CDR3 loop spans 15 amino acids. Germline V lookup: CDR1 SGHDT, CDR2 YYEEEE. The germline V and J ends were trimmed by 7 bases and 2 bases, with 19 bases remaining between them. The CDR3 DNA reads TGTGCCAGCTGGACGAGGGCAGGGGTACCCTACGAGCAGTACTTC. Translating gives CASWTRAGVPYEQYF.

The chain has TRBV11-2 and TRBJ2-7; 7 bases are shared with TRBD1. J gave up 3 bases and V 3 bases, and 8 bases lay outside the gene matches. Germline V gives CDR1 SGHAT, CDR2 FQNNGV. CDR3 size: 15 residues. For the CDR3, the DNA is TGTGCCAGCAGCTTGGACAGGAGGTCGAGCTACGAGCAGTACTTC. This codes for CASSLDRRSSYEQYF.

The CDR3 DNA reads as TGTGCCAGCAGTTACTCTTCTGGGGCTATACGCTACGAGCAGTACTTC. Amino acids: CASSYSSGAIRYEQYF. This rearrangement joins TRBV6-5 to TRBJ2-7; weak D call: TRBD1 (5 bases). The CDR3 is made up of 16 amino acids. Germline V gene lookup returns CDR1 MNHEY and CDR2 SVGAGI. The ends were cut back, 0 bases at V and 3 bases at J, with 15 bases in the middle.

The chain combines TRBV10-3 with TRBJ2-1; 11 bases map to TRBD2. CDR1 is ENHRY and CDR2 is SYGVKD in the germline V gene. The CDR3 is made up of 14 amino acids. The V gene end was trimmed by 7 bases and the J gene end by 8 bases; junction bases not matched to a gene: 7. The DNA of the CDR3 is TGTGCCATCATTTTGACTAGCGGGATAGATGAGCAGTTCTTC. Translation gives CAIILTSGIDEQFF.

V and J are TRBV7-9 and TRBJ2-5, with D hard to call. V gave up 3 bases and J gave up 5 bases, with 16 bases separating them. Looked up from germline, CDR1 is SEHNR and CDR2 is FQNEAQ (reference sequence). The CDR3 length is 15 residues. The CDR3 reads CASSLPGPKWETQYF. For the CDR3, the DNA is TGTGCCAGCAGCTTGCCCGGACCCAAATGGGAGACCCAGTACTTC.

This chain connects TRBV30 to TRBJ2-7; D is perhaps TRBD1 (6 bases). The CDR3 is 12 residues long. Germline assignment: CDR1 GTSNPN and CDR2 SVGIG (reference sequence). With 1 base removed from V and 6 bases from J, the gap between germline ends came to 10 bases. CDR3 in DNA: TGTGCCTGGAGTGCAACAGGGAGCGAGCAGTACTTC. Amino acids: CAWSATGSEQYF.

The rearrangement joins TRBV13 to TRBJ1-1, with D tentatively TRBD1 (6 bases). The V and J ends lost 0 bases and 4 bases respectively, with 12 bases between them. The CDR3 spans 15 residues. CDR1 and CDR2 from the germline V gene are PRHDT and FYEKMQ (reference sequence). The CDR3 sequence is CASSLGTGTGTEAFF. The CDR3 DNA is TGTGCCAGCAGCTTAGGTACAGGGACCGGCACTGAAGCTTTCTTT.

The J gene is TRBJ1-6, the V gene TRBV15; D remains unclear. V dropped 0 bases and J dropped 13 bases, with 10 bases sitting between them. Germline V lookup: CDR1 LNHNV, CDR2 YYDKDF (reference sequence). The CDR3 is 13 residues long. The CDR3 sequence: CATSRDWREPLHF. In DNA form, the CDR3 reads TGTGCCACCAGCAGAGATTGGAGGGAGCCCCTCCACTTT.

V gene TRBV28 combines with J gene TRBJ2-3, with D unresolved. The CDR3 loop spans 15 amino acids. Germline CDR1 MDHEN, CDR2 SYDVKM. Trimming removed 6 bases from V and 1 base from J, with 14 bases in between. The CDR3, as DNA: TGTGCCAGCAGCCAGTACGACACTCGCACAGATACGCAGTATTTT. Its protein product is CASSQYDTRTDTQYF. The full variable domain, in which reference TRBV28 and TRBJ2-3 provide the parts outside the CDR3, is DVKVTQSSRYLVKRTGEKVFLECVQDMDHENMFWYRQDPGLGLRLIYFSYDVKMKEKGDIPEGYSVSREKKERFSLILESASTNQTSMYLCASSQYDTRTDTQYFGPGTRLTVL.

This clone has just one count. V gene TRBV7-9 combines with J gene TRBJ2-1; a possible D gene is TRBD1 (6 bases). Trimming left V 6 bases short and J 0 bases short, with 12 bases between. Germline V gene lookup returns CDR1 SEHNR and CDR2 FQNEAQ (reference sequence). The length of the CDR3 is 15 residues. The CDR3 here is CASRDTGTSYNEQFF. CDR3 in DNA: TGTGCCAGCAGGGATACAGGGACCTCCTACAATGAGCAGTTCTTC.

This clone was found once. CDR3 in amino acids: CASSPGGVSYNEQFF. The CDR3 DNA reads TGTGCCAGCAGCCCAGGCGGGGTCTCCTACAATGAGCAGTTCTTC. The J gene is TRBJ2-1, the V gene TRBV6-5; a weak D match, TRBD2 (6 bases). V was clipped by 6 bases and J by 0 bases, with 12 bases between them. Per the germline V gene, CDR1 is MNHEY and CDR2 is SVGAGI. The CDR3 consists of 15 residues.